The rows below give T cell receptor beta chains drawn from one sample of a study of human T cells and chemical hapten exposure. From the RACE reads, TCRdb called clonotypes with MiXCR, one entry per CDR3 protein. The top ten hold approximately 2.3% of the sample, which has about 360,000 distinct CDR3 sequences, roughly 4.8% seen once. The sequencing used whole blood, collected in connection with sensitization to the hapten diphenylcyclopropenone (DPC). Source of these receptors: a woman between 50 and 59 years old with alopecia areata. Some clones in this sample may be carry-over from other donors' samples. CDR3s include the opening cysteine and the closing phenylalanine or tryptophan. Each record gives: D gene, clone size, V gene, J gene, CDR3 DNA, CDR3 protein. A D gene is named only where the DNA matches it firmly. Only some rows state a clone size, as once, few, many or a class for expanded clones.

>TRBD1|many|TRBV7-2|TRBJ1-2
TGTGCCAGCAGCTTCGGACAGGGGGGTGGCTACACCTTC
CASSFGQGGGYTF
>TRBD2|many|TRBV7-2|TRBJ2-1
TGTGCCAGCAGCCAGCAGGTGGGCGGGAGTTCGTCCAATGAGCAGTTCTTC
CASSQQVGGSSSNEQFF
>.|.|TRBV5-4|TRBJ2-1
TGTGCCAGCAGCCCTGAGGAGGGGGGGGCCAGATACAATGAGCAGTTCTTC
CASSPEEGGARYNEQFF
>TRBD1|many|TRBV15|TRBJ1-3
TGTGCCACCGATTCGGGACAGGGGTTCTCTGGAAACACCATATATTTT
CATDSGQGFSGNTIYF
>TRBD2|many|TRBV12-3/TRBV12-4|TRBJ2-3
TGTGCCAGCAGCCTAGCGGGAGGGCCCGCAGATACGCAGTATTTT
CASSLAGGPADTQYF
>.|few|TRBV7-2|TRBJ1-1
TGTGCCAGCAGCAGAGTGGCGGCCATGAACACTGAAGCTTTCTTT
CASSRVAAMNTEAFF
>.|many|TRBV6-1|TRBJ1-3
TGTGCCAGCAGTGATTTAGCCAGCTCTGGAAACACCATATATTTT
CASSDLASSGNTIYF
>TRBD1|many|TRBV10-3|TRBJ2-1
TGTGCCATCAGGCCTTTGGGACAGGGGTTAACCTACAATGAGCAGTTCTTC
CAIRPLGQGLTYNEQFF
>TRBD2|.|TRBV4-1|TRBJ2-1
TGCGCCAGCAGCCAGGTCCGCGGGGGGACTAGCGGGACTCTTCTGTTCTTC
CASSQVRGGTSGTLLFF
>.|many|TRBV6-5|TRBJ2-1
TGTGCCAGCAGTCCTTTCGACAGTAGGTCTGAGCAGTTCTTC
CASSPFDSRSEQFF
>.|.|TRBV6-5|TRBJ2-6
TGTGCCAGCAGTCGCATTACAGGGACGGCTGGGGCCAACGTCCTGACTTTC
CASSRITGTAGANVLTF
>.|few|TRBV28|TRBJ2-5
.
CASSSSEETQYF
>.|.|TRBV5-4|TRBJ2-7
TGTGCCAGCAGCCTCGAAGGGCCACCTGAGGAGCAGTACTTC
CASSLEGPPEEQYF
>.|many|TRBV6-5|TRBJ2-3
TGTGCCAGCAGTGGGGATATTTACGATACGCAGTATTTT
CASSGDIYDTQYF
>.|few|TRBV12-3/TRBV12-4|TRBJ2-7
TGTGCCAGCAGTTTCGGGGCCACGGGATACGAGCAGTACTTC
CASSFGATGYEQYF
>TRBD1|many|TRBV6-2/TRBV6-3|TRBJ1-1
TGTGCCAGCAGGGGGACAGGAATCGGCACTGAAGCTTTCTTT
CASRGTGIGTEAFF
>TRBD2|many|TRBV24-1|TRBJ2-3
TGTGCCACCAGTGATTTTATAGCGGGGCGAGGAGATACGCAGTATTTT
CATSDFIAGRGDTQYF
>TRBD2|few|TRBV20-1|TRBJ2-1
TGCAGTGCCCAACTAGCGGGGCCCTACAATGAGCAGTTCTTC
CSAQLAGPYNEQFF
>TRBD2|few|TRBV2|TRBJ2-3
TGTGCCAGCAGTTCCGATAGCGGGAGGCCGGGAGATACGCAGTATTTT
CASSSDSGRPGDTQYF
>.|many|TRBV9|TRBJ2-2
TGTGCCAGCAGCGTTAGAGGTTGGGGCACCGGGGAGCTGTTTTTT
CASSVRGWGTGELFF
>.|.|TRBV29-1|TRBJ2-7
TGCAGCGTTGAAGATCGAGCGAAGGTTTACGAGCAGTACTTC
CSVEDRAKVYEQYF
>.|few|TRBV29-1|TRBJ1-1
TGCAGCGTCCCCGGGGCAGGGACGAACACTGAAGCTTTCTTT
CSVPGAGTNTEAFF
>TRBD1|.|TRBV10-3|TRBJ2-7
TGTGCCATCAGTGAGTCCCGGGACAGGAGGGAGCAGTACTTC
CAISESRDRREQYF
>TRBD1|few|TRBV27|TRBJ1-2
TGTGCCAGCAGTCCGGGACAGGGATCACCCTATGGCTACACCTTC
CASSPGQGSPYGYTF
>TRBD1|.|TRBV2|TRBJ1-1
TGTGCCAGCAGTACAGGGGATTCCACTGAAGCTTTCTTT
CASSTGDSTEAFF
>.|many|TRBV14|TRBJ2-2
TGTGCCAGCAGCACCCGGGACATCCCGACGGGGACCGGGGAGCTGTTTTTT
CASSTRDIPTGTGELFF
>.|.|TRBV29-1|TRBJ2-1
TGCAGCGTTGAATTTCGTTACAATGAGCAGTTCTTC
CSVEFRYNEQFF
>.|few|TRBV30|TRBJ1-1
TGTGCCTGGAGGTTGCTAGGCAGGGCTAACACTGAAGCTTTCTTT
CAWRLLGRANTEAFF
>.|.|TRBV6-1|TRBJ2-7
TGTGCCACCCTACTAGGGACCGAAAGCGAGCAGTACTTC
CATLLGTESEQYF
>.|many|TRBV20-1|TRBJ1-2
TGCAGTGCTAGTGTAAGGGAATGGTATGGCTACACCTTC
CSASVREWYGYTF
>TRBD1|few|TRBV6-5|TRBJ2-1
TGTGCCAGCATCGGACAGGGGTTTGAGCAGTTCTTC
CASIGQGFEQFF
>TRBD1|.|TRBV7-6|TRBJ2-6
TGTGCCAGCAGCCCCAGGACAGGGGTAGGGGCCAACGTCCTGACTTTC
CASSPRTGVGANVLTF
>.|many|TRBV12-3/TRBV12-4|TRBJ2-2
TGTGCCAGCAGTTTAGCCCGGGTCGCCACCGGGGAGCTGTTTTTT
CASSLARVATGELFF
>.|many|TRBV7-8|TRBJ2-5
TGTGCCAGCAGCTTACGGTTTCAAGAGACCCAGTACTTC
CASSLRFQETQYF
>.|many|TRBV30|TRBJ2-5
TGTGCCTGGACGGTCTACGAGACCCAGTACTTC
CAWTVYETQYF
>TRBD2|many|TRBV9|TRBJ2-7
TGTGCCAGCAGCGTAAGCGGGGGGCACTACGAGCAGTACTTC
CASSVSGGHYEQYF
>.|.|TRBV11-2|TRBJ1-1
TGTGCCAGCAGCTTCACCAGCTCTCAGAACACTGAAGCTTTCTTT
CASSFTSSQNTEAFF
>TRBD2|few|TRBV7-9|TRBJ2-7
TGTGCCAGCAGCGGGACTAGCGGGGTAGAGATCTACGAGCAGTACTTC
CASSGTSGVEIYEQYF
>.|many|TRBV5-1|TRBJ1-1
TGCGCCAGCAGCTTGGGGGAGGCAGGGACTGAAGCTTTCTTT
CASSLGEAGTEAFF